The 21 T cell receptor beta chains listed next were all sequenced from one sample in a study of blood T cells in healthy people across ages. PCR was performed a second time for roughly 7 to 11 cycles using a sample-barcoded 5' primer and a J-beta primer mix. TCRdb recomputed calls from the 5' RACE reads with MiXCR, one row per CDR3 protein. Of some 700,000 distinct CDR3 sequences listed, approximately 21% are singletons. Input material: blood. The receptor source for this set is a man in his 70s in good health.

This clonotype was observed at least ten times. The chain couples TRBV14 to TRBJ2-4; TRBD1 matches at 8 bases. With 4 bases clipped from V and 3 bases from J, the junction kept 5 bases outside the gene matches. This CDR3 has 15 residues. From germline, CDR1 is SGHDN and CDR2 FVKESK. The CDR3 protein is CASSPTGGGKNIQYF. In DNA form, the CDR3 reads TGTGCCAGCAGCCCTACAGGGGGTGGCAAAAACATTCAGTACTTC.

The chain uses TRBV5-6 and TRBJ2-1; D gene ambiguous. TRBJ2-5 matches the DNA end more closely, so the J call is doubtful. The germline V gene encodes CDR1 SGHDT and CDR2 YYEEEE. There are 15 residues in the CDR3. CDR3 region: CASSLARLYQETQYF. The CDR3 bases are TGTGCCAGCAGCTTGGCCCGGCTGTACCAAGAGACCCAGTACTTC.

This rearrangement joins TRBV12-3 or TRBV12-4 to TRBJ1-2; D gene ambiguous. CDR3 size: 14 residues. V gave up 6 bases and J gave up 5 bases, with 16 bases separating them. The CDR3 here is CASSPNLGLYGYTF. In nucleotides, the CDR3 is TGTGCCAGCAGCCCCAACCTAGGGTTATATGGCTACACCTTC.

This clonotype came up a few times. The chain carries TRBV20-1 and TRBJ1-4, with TRBD1 identical over 8 bases. Trimming removed 3 bases from V and 15 bases from J; junction bases left unmatched: 15. This CDR3 region has 14 residues. In germline, CDR1 is DFQATT, CDR2 SNEGSKA (reference sequence). The CDR3 DNA follows: TGCAGTGCTAGGCCGGTTCAGGGGGCGATGGAGGTGTTTTTT. It yields the protein CSARPVQGAMEVFF.

The J gene is TRBJ1-2, the V gene TRBV5-1; 9 positions match TRBD1. Germline V lookup: CDR1 SGHRS, CDR2 YFSETQ. V was clipped by 1 base and J by 8 bases; unmatched bases: 9. The CDR3 totals 15 residues. The CDR3 bases are TGCGCCAGCAGCTTGTTCGCGGGACAGGGTGGAGGCTACACCTTC. This encodes CASSLFAGQGGGYTF.

This clonotype was seen more than once but under ten times. The chain has TRBV12-3 or TRBV12-4 and TRBJ2-1, with 8 bases matching TRBD2. Trimming took 3 bases from V and 2 from J; bases not matched to a gene: 3. The CDR3 is made up of 15 amino acids. CDR3 sequence: CASSFKRGPYNEQFF. The DNA for the CDR3 is TGTGCCAGCAGTTTCAAGCGGGGGCCCTACAATGAGCAGTTCTTC.

This clonotype was recorded a few times. V usage is TRBV7-9 and J usage is TRBJ2-5; 7 bases fit TRBD1. The last part of the DNA fits TRBJ2-1 better; the J call may be wrong. CDR1 and CDR2 (germline): SEHNR, FQNEAQ (reference sequence). There are 14 residues in the CDR3. The CDR3 region is CASRSGQKNGEQFF. The DNA for the CDR3 is TGTGCCAGCAGGTCGGGACAGAAAAACGGTGAGCAGTTCTTC.

The chain is built from TRBV4-1 and TRBJ1-2; D remains ambiguous. Trimming shortened V by 3 bases and J by 6 bases, and 14 bases separated the two germline ends. CDR3 length equals 14 residues. Germline CDR1 reads MGHRA; CDR2 reads YSYEKL. The CDR3 coding sequence is TGCGCCAGCAGCCAGGAGGGCGCGCGACATGGCTACACCTTC. Translated, it gives CASSQEGARHGYTF.

This clonotype was seen a few times. V is TRBV12-3 or TRBV12-4 and J is TRBJ1-4; D is undetermined. The germline V and J ends were trimmed by 2 bases and 8 bases, with 12 bases remaining between them. This CDR3 has 14 residues. The CDR3 here is CASSLSRGLEKLFF. The CDR3 coding sequence is TGTGCCAGCAGTTTAAGTCGGGGATTGGAAAAACTGTTTTTT.

The V call is TRBV29-1, the J call TRBJ1-3, with D possibly TRBD1 on 5 matching bases. Germline-derived CDR1 and CDR2 are SQVTM and ANQGSEA. The V gene lost 4 bases and the J gene lost 2 bases, with 12 bases spanning the gap. The CDR3 extends over 14 amino acids. The DNA of the CDR3 is TGCAGCGTTGGGACACCCCGGGCTGGAAACACCATATATTTT. Encoded protein: CSVGTPRAGNTIYF.

This clonotype showed up just a few times. The CDR3 bases are TGTGCTAGTGGCCGGGGGCAGCGCGAGCAGTACGTC. Translated: CASGRGQREQYV. The chain combines TRBV12-5 with TRBJ2-7; D could derive from TRBD1 or TRBD2 (6 bases each). Germline V gene data show CDR1 as LGHNT and CDR2 as FRNRAP. The CDR3 contains 12 residues. V lost 6 bases and J 6 bases, leaving 12 bases between the germline ends.

The chain recombines TRBV11-2 with TRBJ2-7; possible D gene TRBD1, 5 bases. The CDR3 sequence is 13 residues long. V lost 7 bases and J lost 5, with 15 bases in between. From germline, CDR1 is SGHAT and CDR2 FQNNGV. CDR3 sequence: CASMSRGPHEQYF. The CDR3 DNA reads as TGTGCCAGCATGAGTAGGGGCCCCCACGAGCAGTACTTC.

This clonotype appeared many times. The chain recombines TRBV12-3 or TRBV12-4 with TRBJ2-7, with 8 bases matching TRBD1. With V trimmed by 3 bases and J by 5 bases, 9 bases remained unmatched. CDR3 size: 15 residues. Written as DNA, the CDR3 is TGTGCCAGCAGTTTGGAGACCAACAGGGGGAACGAGCAGTACTTC. This codes for CASSLETNRGNEQYF.

This clonotype appeared a single time. Sequence at one end of the junction differs from germline and may be a read error. This rearrangement joins TRBV5-5 to TRBJ1-2; D is undetermined. The CDR3 sequence is 19 residues long. Germline V lookup: CDR1 SGHKS, CDR2 YYEKEE (reference sequence). The CDR3 is CASSNNRGTIPPLNYGYPF. For the CDR3, the DNA is TGTGCCAGCAGTAATAACCGGGGTACGATCCCACCGCTAAACTATGGCTACCCCTTC.

The rearrangement uses TRBV6-1 and TRBJ1-4, with D possibly being TRBD1 (5 bases). The germline CDR1 and CDR2 sequences are MNHNS and SASEGT. The CDR3 has 15 amino acids. Trimming removed 3 bases from V and 5 bases from J, with 13 bases in between. The CDR3 loop is CASSEGWGMNEKLFF. In nucleotides, the CDR3 is TGTGCCAGCAGTGAGGGCTGGGGGATGAATGAAAAACTGTTTTTT.

This clonotype came up many times. The chain links TRBV5-1 to TRBJ1-2; 7 bases line up with TRBD1. Trimming cost V 0 bases and J 8 bases; bases outside gene matches: 7. Germline assignment: CDR1 SGHRS and CDR2 YFSETQ. CDR3 length equals 14 residues. CDR3 nucleotides: TGCGCCAGCAGCTTGGCCTTGGGACAGAAGGGCTACACCTTC. Protein sequence: CASSLALGQKGYTF.

This clonotype was counted between two and nine times. The V gene is TRBV24-1, the J gene TRBJ1-2; tentatively, D is TRBD1 (5 bases). CDR1 and CDR2 (germline): KGHDR, SFDVKD. The CDR3 runs to 14 residues. V gave up 3 bases and J gave up 0 bases, with 7 bases separating them. The CDR3 nucleotides are TGTGCCACCAGTGATGGGACCTCTAACTATGGCTACACCTTC. This gives the protein CATSDGTSNYGYTF.

The chain uses TRBV18 and TRBJ2-5, with a tentative D call TRBD1 (6 bases). With the DNA end fitting TRBJ2-7 better, the J assignment may be wrong. The germline gives CDR1 KGHSH, CDR2 LQKENI. The CDR3 has 12 residues. CDR3 protein: CATGTHSYEQYF. Written as DNA, the CDR3 is TGTGCCACCGGGACACACTCCTACGAGCAGTACTTC.

There are a few counts of this clonotype. The chain links TRBV7-2 to TRBJ2-3; D might be TRBD1 (6 bases). Germline V lookup: CDR1 SGHTA, CDR2 FQGNSA. Trimming took off 2 bases at V and 1 base at J, with 13 bases between the two ends. The CDR3 has 16 residues. The CDR3 DNA follows: TGTGCCAGCAGCTTACAGGGGCGGACCCGCACAGATACGCAGTATTTT. Translated: CASSLQGRTRTDTQYF.

V gene TRBV5-1 combines with J gene TRBJ2-1, with TRBD1 matching over 9 bases. The CDR3 length is 16 residues. The germline CDR1 and CDR2 sequences are SGHRS and YFSETQ. J was trimmed by 6 bases and V by 5 bases; bases with no gene match: 12. This chain's CDR3 is CASSSHGTGYVNEQFF. The CDR3 region has the DNA TGCGCCAGCAGTTCTCACGGGACAGGGTATGTCAATGAGCAGTTCTTC. Variable domain in full (rest from reference TRBV5-1 and TRBJ2-1): KAGVTQTPRYLIKTRGQQVTLSCSPISGHRSVSWYQQTPGQGLQFLFEYFSETQRNKGNFPGRFSGRQFSNSRSEMNVSTLELGDSALYLCASSSHGTGYVNEQFFGPGTRLTVL.

J is TRBJ2-2 and V is TRBV7-2; weak D call: TRBD2 (5 bases). Germline-derived CDR1 and CDR2 are SGHTA and FQGNSA. V dropped 4 bases and J dropped 5 bases, with 14 bases sitting between them. The length of the CDR3 is 15 residues. The CDR3 sequence is CASSYGISATGELFF. The DNA of the CDR3 is TGTGCCAGCAGCTATGGGATTAGCGCGACCGGGGAGCTGTTTTTT.